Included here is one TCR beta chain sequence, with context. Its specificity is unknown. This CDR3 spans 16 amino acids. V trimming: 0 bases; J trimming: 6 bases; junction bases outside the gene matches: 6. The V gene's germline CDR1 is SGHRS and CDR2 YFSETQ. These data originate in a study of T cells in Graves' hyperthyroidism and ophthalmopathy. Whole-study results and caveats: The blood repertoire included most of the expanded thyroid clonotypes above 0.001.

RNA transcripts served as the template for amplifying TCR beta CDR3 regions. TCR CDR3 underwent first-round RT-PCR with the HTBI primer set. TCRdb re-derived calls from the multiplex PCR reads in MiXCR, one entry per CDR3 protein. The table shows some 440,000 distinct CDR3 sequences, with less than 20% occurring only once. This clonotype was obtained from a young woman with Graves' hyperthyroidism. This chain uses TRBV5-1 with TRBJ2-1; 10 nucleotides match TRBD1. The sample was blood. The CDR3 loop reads CASSLDGTGDFNEQFF. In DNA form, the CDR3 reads TGCGCCAGCAGCTTGGACGGGACAGGGGATTTCAATGAGCAGTTCTTC.